This is a list of T cell receptor beta chains from one sample in a study of OX40 agonist ivuxolimab in advanced cancers. Repertoires were generated with immunoSEQ multiplex PCR, while TCRdb's copy carries only in-frame clones and drops some. This table has some 140,000 clones, roughly 91% appearing once. This specimen consisted of CD4+ or CD8+ T cells sorted from blood, obtained in a trial of the OX40 agonist ivuxolimab. These receptors originate from an adult with an advanced solid tumor such as melanoma, head and neck, liver or kidney cancer. Both conserved end residues are part of each CDR3. A D gene is named only where the DNA matches it firmly. Expanded clones get a size class; other rows say once, few or many, or leave the size out.

clone_size j_call v_call d_call cdr3_aa cdr3_nt
NA TRBJ1-2 TRBV6-6 NA CASSLGLGYTF TGTGCCAGCAGTTTGGGCCTTGGCTACACCTTC
NA TRBJ2-7 TRBV7-2 NA CASSQARALDYEQYF TGTGCCAGCAGCCAAGCCCGGGCGCTAGACTACGAGCAGTACTTC
NA TRBJ2-4 TRBV6-5 NA CASSYQSDKNIQYF TGTGCCAGCAGTTACCAATCGGACAAAAACATTCAGTACTTC
NA TRBJ2-5 TRBV4-2 TRBD2 CASSQERGSRGTQYF TGTGCCAGCAGCCAAGAGCGGGGGAGTCGAGGGACCCAGTACTTC
NA TRBJ2-5 TRBV19 NA CASRNPGRPQETQYF TGTGCCAGTAGAAATCCCGGAAGGCCCCAAGAGACCCAGTACTTC
NA TRBJ1-3 TRBV4-3 NA CASSETSGNTIYF TGCGCCAGCAGCGAGACCTCTGGAAACACCATATATTTT
NA TRBJ1-2 TRBV7-2 NA CASSLDGFDTF TGTGCCAGCAGCCTCGATGGGTTCGACACCTTC
few TRBJ2-7 TRBV11-3 NA CASSLGGTGVHEQYF TGTGCCAGCAGCTTAGGGGGTACAGGCGTACACGAGCAGTACTTC
NA TRBJ2-7 TRBV27 TRBD1 CASSVRGREVSYEQYF TGTGCCAGCAGTGTCAGGGGGCGCGAAGTTTCCTACGAGCAGTACTTC
NA TRBJ1-5 TRBV4-3 TRBD1 CASSPGTGVNQPQHF TGCGCCAGCAGCCCCGGGACAGGCGTTAATCAGCCCCAGCATTTT
NA TRBJ1-3 TRBV5-6 NA CASSSGVAKGGNTIYF TGTGCCAGCAGCTCCGGCGTCGCCAAAGGAGGAAACACCATATATTTT
NA TRBJ2-5 TRBV28 NA CASSFAGVGQETQYF TGTGCCAGCAGTTTTGCAGGGGTAGGCCAAGAGACCCAGTACTTC
once TRBJ2-4 TRBV27 NA CASSFFTGRFLAKNIQYF TGTGCCAGCAGTTTTTTTACAGGGCGTTTCCTGGCCAAAAACATTCAGTACTTC
NA TRBJ1-2 TRBV4-3 NA CASSQDGGATGRGGYTF TGCGCCAGCAGCCAAGACGGTGGGGCGACAGGCCGGGGTGGCTACACCTTC
NA TRBJ2-1 TRBV4-1 NA CASSQDAGTEQFF TGCGCCAGCAGCCAAGACGCGGGGACTGAGCAGTTCTTC
NA TRBJ1-1 TRBV6-6 NA CASSYSRGGSAFF TGTGCCAGCAGTTACTCTCGGGGGGGTAGCGCTTTCTTT
NA TRBJ2-5 TRBV4-3 TRBD1 CASSQGRTGRQETQYF TGCGCCAGCAGCCAAGGTCGGACAGGGAGGCAAGAGACCCAGTACTTC
NA TRBJ1-6 TRBV9 NA CASSPSRVGGGSYNSPLHF TGTGCCAGCAGCCCCAGCCGAGTTGGGGGTGGCTCCTATAATTCACCCCTCCACTTT
NA TRBJ2-1 TRBV6-1 TRBD2 CASSDLPVLAGGQNEQFF TGTGCCAGCAGTGACCTTCCCGTACTAGCGGGGGGCCAGAATGAGCAGTTCTTC
NA TRBJ1-2 TRBV6-1 NA CASSEAGEDGYTF TGTGCCAGCAGTGAAGCAGGGGAGGATGGCTACACCTTC
once TRBJ2-7 TRBV5-5 NA CASSLALGFGEQYF TGTGCCAGCAGCTTGGCCTTGGGTTTCGGGGAGCAGTACTTC
NA TRBJ1-5 TRBV6-5 NA CASSFQGAWSNQPQHF TGTGCCAGCAGTTTTCAAGGGGCTTGGAGCAATCAGCCCCAGCATTTT
NA TRBJ2-7 TRBV9 NA CASRTDTPVTF TGTGCCAGCAGGACCGACACCCCCGTCACCTTC
NA TRBJ1-4 TRBV19 NA CASSRTGVNEKLFF TGTGCCAGTAGCCGCACGGGAGTTAATGAAAAACTGTTTTTT
NA TRBJ2-7 TRBV9 TRBD1 CASSVDRGHSEQYF TGTGCCAGCAGCGTAGACAGGGGGCACTCCGAGCAGTACTTC
once TRBJ2-2 TRBV11-3 NA CASSLGGATGELFF TGTGCCAGCAGCTTAGGAGGGGCCACCGGGGAGCTGTTTTTT
NA TRBJ1-3 TRBV7-3 NA CASSFGGSGNTIYF TGTGCCAGCAGCTTTGGGGGCTCTGGAAACACCATATATTTT
NA TRBJ1-4 TRBV2 NA CASSPYSSRNEKLFF TGTGCCAGCAGCCCGTACAGCTCCAGGAATGAAAAACTGTTTTTT
NA TRBJ1-2 TRBV6-1 TRBD1 CASLGQWGYYGYTF TGTGCCAGCCTGGGACAGTGGGGATACTATGGCTACACCTTC
once TRBJ2-3 TRBV9 TRBD2 CASSILGLAASTDTQYF TGTGCCAGCAGCATTTTGGGACTAGCGGCTAGCACAGATACGCAGTATTTT
NA TRBJ1-1 TRBV18 NA CATTQGPYTEAFF TGTGCCACTACCCAGGGTCCCTACACTGAAGCTTTCTTT
NA TRBJ2-5 TRBV7-2 NA CASSRLWGGETQYF TGTGCCAGCAGCCGCTTGTGGGGCGGAGAGACCCAGTACTTC
NA TRBJ1-4 TRBV7-9 TRBD1 CASSSGQGTNEKLFF TGTGCCAGCAGCTCGGGACAGGGAACTAATGAAAAACTGTTTTTT
few TRBJ2-1 TRBV5-1 NA CASSSGDSYNEQFF TGCGCCAGCAGCTCCGGTGACTCCTACAATGAGCAGTTCTTC
NA TRBJ1-1 TRBV7-8 TRBD1 CASSTDRGGTEAFF TGTGCCAGCAGCACCGACAGGGGTGGGACTGAAGCTTTCTTT
NA TRBJ1-1 TRBV4-3 TRBD1 CASSRQGDTEAFF TGCGCCAGCAGCCGACAGGGGGATACTGAAGCTTTCTTT
few TRBJ1-5 TRBV19 NA CASRVNRMANHQPQHF TGTGCCAGTAGGGTAAACAGAATGGCTAACCATCAGCCCCAGCATTTT
NA TRBJ1-2 TRBV28 NA CASTQGPTYGYTF TGTGCCAGCACCCAAGGGCCGACCTATGGCTACACCTTC
NA TRBJ1-1 TRBV7-2 NA CASSLESRAFF TGTGCCAGCAGCTTAGAAAGCAGAGCTTTCTTT
NA TRBJ1-1 TRBV13 NA CASSPIGSREAFF TGTGCCAGCAGCCCCATAGGATCTCGCGAAGCTTTCTTT